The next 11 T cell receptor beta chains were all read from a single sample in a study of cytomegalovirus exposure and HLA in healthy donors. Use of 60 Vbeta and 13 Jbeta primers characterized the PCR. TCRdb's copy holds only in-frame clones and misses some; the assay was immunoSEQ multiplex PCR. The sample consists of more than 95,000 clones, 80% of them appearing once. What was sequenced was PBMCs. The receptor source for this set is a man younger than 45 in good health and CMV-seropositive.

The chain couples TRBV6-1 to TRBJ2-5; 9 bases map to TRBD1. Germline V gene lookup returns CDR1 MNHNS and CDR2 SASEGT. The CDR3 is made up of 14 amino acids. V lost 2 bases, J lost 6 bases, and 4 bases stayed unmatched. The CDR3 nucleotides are TGTGCCAGCAGTGAACTGGACAGGGGTCAGACCCAGTACTTC. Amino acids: CASSELDRGQTQYF.

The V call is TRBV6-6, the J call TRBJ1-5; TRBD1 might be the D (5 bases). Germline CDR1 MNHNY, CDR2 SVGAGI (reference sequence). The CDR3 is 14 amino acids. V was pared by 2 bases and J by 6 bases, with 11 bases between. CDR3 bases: TGTGCCAGCAGTTACCGGGGGGAAAGTCAGCCCCAGCATTTT. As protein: CASSYRGESQPQHF.

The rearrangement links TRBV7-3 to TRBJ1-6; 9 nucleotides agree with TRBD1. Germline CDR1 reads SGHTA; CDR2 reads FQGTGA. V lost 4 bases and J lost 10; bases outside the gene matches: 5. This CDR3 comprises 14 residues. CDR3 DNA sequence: TGTGCCAGCAGCTCAACAGGGGGCAGGTCACCCCTCCACTTT. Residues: CASSSTGGRSPLHF. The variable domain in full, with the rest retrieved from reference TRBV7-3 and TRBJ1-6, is GAGVSQTPSNKVTEKGKYVELRCDPISGHTALYWYRQSLGQGPEFLIYFQGTGAADDSGLPNDRFFAVRPEGSVSTLKIQRTERGDSAVYLCASSSTGGRSPLHFGNGTRLTVT.

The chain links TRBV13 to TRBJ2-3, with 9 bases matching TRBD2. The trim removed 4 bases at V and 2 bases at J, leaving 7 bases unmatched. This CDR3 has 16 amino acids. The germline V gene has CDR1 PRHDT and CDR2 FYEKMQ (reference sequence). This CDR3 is CASSSIAGDYTDTQYF. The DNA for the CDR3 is TGTGCCAGCAGCTCCATAGCGGGGGACTACACAGATACGCAGTATTTT.

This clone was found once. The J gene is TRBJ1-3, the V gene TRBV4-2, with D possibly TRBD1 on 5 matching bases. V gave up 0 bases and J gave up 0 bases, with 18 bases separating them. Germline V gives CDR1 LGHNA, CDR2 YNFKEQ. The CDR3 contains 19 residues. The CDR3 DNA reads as TGTGCCAGCAGCCAAGATCAGGACGGACAACTTGCCTCTGGAAACACCATATATTTT. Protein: CASSQDQDGQLASGNTIYF.

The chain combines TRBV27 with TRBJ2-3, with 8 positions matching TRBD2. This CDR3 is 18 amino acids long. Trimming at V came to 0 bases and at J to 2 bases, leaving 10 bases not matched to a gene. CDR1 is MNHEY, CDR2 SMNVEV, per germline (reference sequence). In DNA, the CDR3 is TGTGCCAGCAGTTTATCGGGCTACATAGCGGGGTACACAGATACGCAGTATTTT. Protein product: CASSLSGYIAGYTDTQYF.

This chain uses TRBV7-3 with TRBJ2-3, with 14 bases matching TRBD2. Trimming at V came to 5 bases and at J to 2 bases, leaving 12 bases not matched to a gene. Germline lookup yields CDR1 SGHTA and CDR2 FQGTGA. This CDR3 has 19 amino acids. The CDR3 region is CASSTGLAGGPTNTDTQYF. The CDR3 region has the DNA TGTGCCAGCAGCACCGGACTAGCGGGGGGCCCAACCAACACAGATACGCAGTATTTT.

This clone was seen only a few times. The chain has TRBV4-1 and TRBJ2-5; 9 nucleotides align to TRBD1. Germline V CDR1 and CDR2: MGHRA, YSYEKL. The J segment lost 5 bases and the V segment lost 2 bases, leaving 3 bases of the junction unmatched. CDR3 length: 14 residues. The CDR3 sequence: CASSQPDRGETQYF. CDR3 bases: TGCGCCAGCAGCCAACCAGACAGGGGGGAGACCCAGTACTTC.

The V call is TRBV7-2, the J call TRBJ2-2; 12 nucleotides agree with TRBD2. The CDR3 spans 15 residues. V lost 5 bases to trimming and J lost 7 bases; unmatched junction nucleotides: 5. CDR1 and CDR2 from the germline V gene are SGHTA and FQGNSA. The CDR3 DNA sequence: TGTGCCAGCAGCACCACTAGCGGGAGGAACGGGGAGCTGTTTTTT. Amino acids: CASSTTSGRNGELFF.

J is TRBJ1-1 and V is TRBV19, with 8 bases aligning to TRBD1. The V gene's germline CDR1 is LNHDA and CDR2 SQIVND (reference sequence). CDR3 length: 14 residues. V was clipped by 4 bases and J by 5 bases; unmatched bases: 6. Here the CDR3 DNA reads TGTGCCAGTAGTAGTACAGGGGGAGGGACTGAAGCTTTCTTT. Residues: CASSSTGGGTEAFF.

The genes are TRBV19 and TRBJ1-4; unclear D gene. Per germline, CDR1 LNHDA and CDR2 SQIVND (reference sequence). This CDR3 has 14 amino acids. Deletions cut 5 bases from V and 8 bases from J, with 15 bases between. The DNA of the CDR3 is TGTGCCAGTAGTCCTATCTTGAAGGAGGAAAAACTGTTTTTT. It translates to CASSPILKEEKLFF.